These 29 T cell receptor beta chains were all obtained from the same sample, sequenced in a study of blood T cell repertoires in COVID-19. Repertoires were generated with immunoSEQ multiplex PCR, while TCRdb's copy carries only in-frame clones and drops some. The data hold 270,000 or so clones, with roughly 84% observed a single time. Sequences were obtained from PBMCs or T cells enriched from blood (not recorded which). Receptors were obtained from a woman aged 50 to 60 who had been exposed to COVID-19.

The chain joins TRBV9 to TRBJ1-2; D is undetermined. Germline lookup yields CDR1 SGDLS and CDR2 YYNGEE. The CDR3 contains 14 residues. V was clipped by 1 base and J by 0 bases, with 7 bases between them. CDR3: CASSVTGANYGYTF. The CDR3 region has the DNA TGTGCCAGCAGCGTAACCGGGGCTAACTATGGCTACACCTTC.

As regards this clone: At one end, the junction sequence differs from germline, possibly due to a read error. The genes are TRBV27 and TRBJ2-1, with 9 bases fitting TRBD2. CDR3 length equals 13 residues. Germline assignment: CDR1 MNHEY and CDR2 SMNVEV (reference sequence). The CDR3 here is CASSPNSGGRWLF. The CDR3 DNA follows: TGTGCCAGCAGTCCAAACAGCGGGGGGAGGTGGCTCTTC.

With regard to this clone: Distinct nucleotide sequences in the sample also encode this CDR3. The chain recombines TRBV19 with TRBJ1-5; possible D gene TRBD1, 6 bases. V gave up 6 bases and J gave up 5 bases, with 11 bases separating them. This CDR3 comprises 13 residues. Germline V gives CDR1 LNHDA, CDR2 SQIVND (reference sequence). CDR3 sequence (DNA): TGTGCCAGTAGCGACAGGTCCTATCAGCCCCAGCATTTT. It codes for CASSDRSYQPQHF.

The chain has TRBV6-2 or TRBV6-3 and TRBJ1-1; D is ambiguous. V was clipped by 0 bases and J by 0 bases, with 11 bases between them. This CDR3 has 16 residues. Germline V gene lookup returns CDR1 MNHEY and CDR2 SVGEGT. CDR3 region: CASSYSVGRLNTEAFF. Written as DNA, the CDR3 is TGTGCCAGCAGTTACTCGGTGGGGAGGCTGAACACTGAAGCTTTCTTT.

The genes are TRBV5-4 and TRBJ2-6, with D possibly TRBD2 on 5 matching bases. The CDR3 runs 16 residues. Germline CDR1 and CDR2: SGHNT and YYREEE (reference sequence). The V and J ends lost 0 bases and 4 bases respectively, with 11 bases between them. CDR3 in DNA: TGTGCCAGCAGCTTGGATAGGACTGCGGGGGCCAACGTCCTGACTTTC. Its translation is CASSLDRTAGANVLTF.

This clone appeared a few times. The rearrangement links TRBV6-1 to TRBJ1-5, with a weak D call TRBD1 (5 bases). Germline CDR1 reads MNHNS; CDR2 reads SASEGT. The CDR3 spans 15 residues. V lost 1 base and J 6 bases, leaving 13 bases between the germline ends. Written as DNA, the CDR3 is TGTGCCAGCAGTGAAGGATCAGGGTTTGCTCAGCCCCAGCATTTT. It specifies CASSEGSGFAQPQHF.

The J gene is TRBJ1-3, the V gene TRBV30; 8 bases match TRBD1. CDR3 length: 16 residues. CDR1 and CDR2 (germline): GTSNPN, SVGIG (reference sequence). Unmatched junction bases numbered 11, after V lost 3 bases and J lost 4 bases. The CDR3 DNA reads TGTGCCTGGAGGACAGGGGCAGGGGGCACGGGAAACACCATATATTTT. Amino acid sequence: CAWRTGAGGTGNTIYF.

This chain connects TRBV2 to TRBJ1-4; no definite D call. Germline values: CDR1 SNHLY, CDR2 FYNNEI. V gave up 4 bases and J gave up 1 base, with 7 bases separating them. CDR3 length: 14 amino acids. CDR3 nucleotide sequence: TGTGCCAGCAGTGCTGAGGGAACTAATGAAAAACTGTTTTTT. Its protein product is CASSAEGTNEKLFF. Together with reference TRBV2 and TRBJ1-4, the CDR3 gives the full variable domain: EPEVTQTPSHQVTQMGQEVILRCVPISNHLYFYWYRQILGQKVEFLVSFYNNEISEKSEIFDDQFSVERPDGSNFTLKIRSTKLEDSAMYFCASSAEGTNEKLFFGSGTQLSVL.

The rearrangement links TRBV9 to TRBJ2-1; TRBD2 agrees at 11 bases. Trimming took 3 bases from V and 0 from J; bases not matched to a gene: 2. The V gene's germline CDR1 is SGDLS and CDR2 YYNGEE. The CDR3 is 16 amino acids. CDR3 nucleotides: TGTGCCAGCAGCGCGACTAGCGGGGACTCCTACAATGAGCAGTTCTTC. Translation gives CASSATSGDSYNEQFF.

The chain has TRBV6-5 and TRBJ1-2, with D unclear. Germline CDR1 reads MNHEY; CDR2 reads SVGAGI. This CDR3 is built from 14 residues. Trimming stripped 9 bases from V and 0 bases from J, with 14 bases between. The CDR3 DNA reads TGTGCCAGGGGCCCAGTGAAAGCTAACTATGGCTACACCTTC. Its translation is CARGPVKANYGYTF.

V is TRBV7-9 and J is TRBJ2-3; 7 nucleotides match TRBD2. V dropped 5 bases and J dropped 5; count of bases not matched to a gene: 10. This CDR3 is built from 15 residues. From germline, CDR1 is SEHNR and CDR2 FQNEAQ (reference sequence). The CDR3 here is CASSRGGILLDTQYF. The CDR3 DNA reads TGTGCCAGCAGCAGGGGAGGGATCCTATTAGATACGCAGTATTTT.

This clone came up a few times. The rearrangement links TRBV9 to TRBJ2-4; maybe TRBD2 (6 bases). The CDR3 consists of 13 residues. With 0 bases removed from V and 6 bases from J, the gap between germline ends came to 7 bases. Germline V gene sequence: CDR1 SGDLS, CDR2 YYNGEE. The CDR3 region has the DNA TGTGCCAGCAGCGTAGACGGGGGAAACATTCAGTACTTC. Protein: CASSVDGGNIQYF. The variable domain in full, with the rest retrieved from reference TRBV9 and TRBJ2-4, is DSGVTQTPKHLITATGQRVTLRCSPRSGDLSVYWYQQSLDQGLQFLIQYYNGEERAKGNILERFSAQQFPDLHSELNLSSLELGDSALYFCASSVDGGNIQYFGAGTRLSVL.

This clone was seen a single time. The genes are TRBV28 and TRBJ1-5; no firm D call. Trimming stripped 4 bases from V and 2 bases from J, with 18 bases between. Germline V gene data show CDR1 as MDHEN and CDR2 as SYDVKM. There are 17 residues in the CDR3. CDR3 bases: TGTGCCAGCAGTTCGCTAGTCACCAAGGCGGGCAATCAGCCCCAGCATTTT. Its protein is CASSSLVTKAGNQPQHF.

This clone was observed a handful of times. The chain links TRBV10-3 to TRBJ2-2, with D perhaps TRBD1 (6 bases). The CDR3 totals 14 residues. CDR1 is ENHRY and CDR2 is SYGVKD in the germline V gene. V dropped 10 bases and J dropped 4 bases, with 16 bases sitting between them. The CDR3 here is CATSRTQGTGELFF. The CDR3 bases are TGTGCCACAAGTCGGACACAGGGCACCGGGGAGCTGTTTTTT.

The gene calls are TRBV30 and TRBJ2-3; tentative D call: TRBD2 (5 bases). Trimming took off 0 bases at V and 3 bases at J, with 13 bases between the two ends. Germline loops: CDR1 GTSNPN, CDR2 SVGIG (reference sequence). This CDR3 region has 15 residues. The CDR3 DNA sequence: TGTGCCTGGAGTGTACGAGGGTACGGGACAGATACGCAGTATTTT. The encoded protein is CAWSVRGYGTDTQYF.

This sequence joins TRBV30 and TRBJ1-6, with D possibly matching TRBD1 (5 bases). Germline-derived CDR1 and CDR2 are GTSNPN and SVGIG (reference sequence). The CDR3 runs 12 residues. Deletions cut 5 bases from V and 10 bases from J, with 12 bases between. The CDR3 DNA is TGTGCCTGGGGGGGGAGAGGGTCACCCCTCCACTTT. It translates to CAWGGRGSPLHF. Full variable domain (rest looked up from reference TRBV30 and TRBJ1-6): SQTIHQWPATLVQPVGSPLSLECTVEGTSNPNLYWYRQAAGRGLQLLFYSVGIGQISSEVPQNLSASRPQDRQFILSSKKLLLSDSGFYLCAWGGRGSPLHFGNGTRLTVT.

This clone was counted a few times. This chain uses TRBV19 with TRBJ1-1; D unresolved. CDR1 is LNHDA, CDR2 SQIVND, per germline (reference sequence). The ends were cut back, 3 bases at V and 4 bases at J, with 15 bases in the middle. The CDR3 is 15 residues long. CDR3 nucleotides: TGTGCCAGTAGTATGAGGGTGGAGGGAGGCACTGAAGCTTTCTTT. Translating it yields CASSMRVEGGTEAFF.

The rearrangement joins TRBV21-1 to TRBJ2-1; TRBD2 reflects the table's D call only, with no check against the DNA. TRBV21-1 is noted as a pseudogene. The length of the CDR3 is 16 residues. The CDR3 region is CASSKGWPGRINEQFF. Written as DNA, the CDR3 is TGTGCCAGCAGCAAAGGGTGGCCAGGGAGGATCAATGAGCAGTTCTTC.

V gene TRBV28 combines with J gene TRBJ2-3; 9 bases align to TRBD1. The germline V gene has CDR1 MDHEN and CDR2 SYDVKM. This CDR3 spans 16 amino acids. The V segment lost 5 bases and the J segment 2 bases; nucleotides outside the gene matches: 8. The CDR3 DNA is TGTGCCAGCAGTCCCCGGGGACAGGGACTCACAGATACGCAGTATTTT. It specifies CASSPRGQGLTDTQYF.

The chain employs TRBV18 and TRBJ1-2; D possibly corresponds to TRBD1 (6 bases). This CDR3 has 15 residues. From germline, CDR1 is KGHSH and CDR2 LQKENI. V lost 4 bases, J lost 7 bases, and 19 bases lay in between. CDR3: CASSQLETGFGGYTF. The CDR3 DNA reads TGTGCCAGCTCACAACTAGAAACAGGGTTCGGTGGCTACACCTTC.

This chain links TRBV6-4 with TRBJ2-1; D may be TRBD1 (5 bases). The length of the CDR3 is 13 residues. Germline V gene sequence: CDR1 MRHNA, CDR2 SNTAGT. Trimming took off 3 bases at V and 8 bases at J, with 11 bases between the two ends. CDR3 region: CASSEQGRDEQFF. The DNA for the CDR3 is TGTGCCAGCAGTGAGCAGGGTAGGGATGAGCAGTTCTTC.

V is TRBV6-5 and J is TRBJ2-2; D is possibly TRBD1 (5 bases). Germline V CDR1 and CDR2: MNHEY, SVGAGI. Trimming stripped 7 bases from V and 4 bases from J, with 13 bases between. The CDR3 is made up of 14 amino acids. DNA for the CDR3: TGTGCCAGCAACTTACAGGATAGCACCGGGGAGCTGTTTTTT. Amino acid sequence: CASNLQDSTGELFF.

This chain links TRBV12-3 or TRBV12-4 with TRBJ2-3; no firm D call. Trimming cost V 4 bases and J 6 bases, with 8 bases left between them. The CDR3 has 12 residues. The CDR3 is CASSYVEDTQYF. In DNA, the CDR3 is TGTGCCAGCAGTTATGTAGAGGATACGCAGTATTTT.

The J gene is TRBJ1-2, the V gene TRBV28, with D maybe TRBD1 (6 bases). Deletions cut 7 bases from V and 8 bases from J, with 20 bases between. The CDR3 runs to 14 residues. Germline CDR1 MDHEN, CDR2 SYDVKM. The DNA of the CDR3 is TGTGCCAGCACTAGGGGGGGAGACTCCTGGGGCTACACCTTC. As protein: CASTRGGDSWGYTF.

The CDR3 nucleotides are TGTGCCACCAGCAGAAGGCAGGGGAACTATGGCTACACCTTC. It codes for CATSRRQGNYGYTF. The chain links TRBV15 to TRBJ1-2; D is perhaps TRBD1 (6 bases). CDR1 and CDR2 (germline): LNHNV, YYDKDF (reference sequence). The CDR3 loop spans 14 amino acids. V lost 2 bases and J 2 bases, leaving 9 bases between the germline ends.

The V gene is TRBV19, the J gene TRBJ1-5; D unclear. Per germline, CDR1 LNHDA and CDR2 SQIVND (reference sequence). CDR3 length equals 14 residues. With 8 bases removed from V and 4 bases from J, the gap between germline ends came to 15 bases. This CDR3 reads CASAGSTWNQPQHF. In DNA, the CDR3 is TGTGCCAGTGCCGGGTCTACGTGGAATCAGCCCCAGCATTTT.

The chain has TRBV3-1 (or the pseudogene TRBV3-2) and TRBJ2-7, with unresolved D. CDR3 length: 15 residues. The germline V gene encodes CDR1 LGHDT and CDR2 YNNKEL (reference sequence). Deletions cut 0 bases from V and 3 bases from J, with 12 bases between. This CDR3 reads CASSQEMARNYEQYF. CDR3 nucleotide sequence: TGTGCCAGCAGCCAAGAGATGGCGCGGAACTACGAGCAGTACTTC.

The chain links TRBV14 to TRBJ1-4, with TRBD1 matching 8 bases. Germline V gene lookup returns CDR1 SGHDN and CDR2 FVKESK. CDR3 length equals 15 residues. With 2 bases clipped from V and 4 bases from J, the junction kept 3 bases outside the gene matches. CDR3 region: CASSQSGGINEKLFF. The CDR3 region has the DNA TGTGCCAGCAGCCAATCAGGGGGCATTAATGAAAAACTGTTTTTT.

The J gene is TRBJ1-1, the V gene TRBV4-2, with TRBD1 matching over 8 bases. This CDR3 is built from 14 residues. V was pared by 6 bases and J by 7 bases, with 10 bases of the junction left unmatched. Per the germline V gene, CDR1 is LGHNA and CDR2 is YNFKEQ. This CDR3 is CASRQQGASYEAFF. In DNA form, the CDR3 reads TGTGCCAGCAGACAGCAGGGGGCGAGTTATGAAGCTTTCTTT.